Each of the 17 T cell receptor beta chains below was sequenced from the same sample in a study of blood T cells in healthy people across ages. Alongside a J-beta primer mix, a sample-barcoded 5' primer served in a second PCR lasting about 7 to 12 cycles. Each CDR3 protein gets one entry after TCRdb re-called the 5' RACE reads with MiXCR. The sample includes about 1.1 million distinct CDR3 sequences, around two fifths of them seen just once. Sequencing was done on a sample of blood. These receptors were taken from a man aged 18 to 30 in good health.

This clonotype has just a few counts. The V gene is TRBV6-2 or TRBV6-3, the J gene TRBJ1-5, with 7 bases aligning to TRBD1. The CDR3 runs 14 residues. With V trimmed by 6 bases and J by 6 bases, 8 bases remained unmatched. Germline V CDR1 and CDR2: MNHEY, SVGEGT. CDR3 nucleotides: TGTGCCAGCAGACGATTAGGGGGCAGTCAGCCCCAGCATTTT. Protein: CASRRLGGSQPQHF.

This clonotype occurred a few times. The rearrangement uses TRBV4-2 and TRBJ2-3; no definite D call. This CDR3 has 17 amino acids. Germline CDR1 reads LGHNA; CDR2 reads YNFKEQ. V gave up 4 bases and J gave up 5 bases, with 22 bases separating them. The CDR3 is CASSLWVSMKPLDTQYF. The DNA of the CDR3 is TGTGCCAGCAGCCTTTGGGTGTCCATGAAACCTTTAGATACGCAGTATTTT.

The rearrangement uses TRBV4-1 and TRBJ1-2, with D maybe TRBD1 (5 bases). The length of the CDR3 is 17 residues. V gave up 2 bases and J gave up 1 base, with 17 bases separating them. Germline V gene lookup returns CDR1 MGHRA and CDR2 YSYEKL. The CDR3 reads CASSQPGAGGINYGYTF. The CDR3 bases are TGCGCCAGCAGCCAACCCGGGGCAGGCGGGATTAACTATGGCTACACCTTC.

This clonotype was detected only a few times. The genes are TRBV9 and TRBJ2-7; TRBD1 matches 8 bases. V gave up 3 bases and J gave up 2 bases; unmatched junction bases: 4. Germline V gives CDR1 SGDLS, CDR2 YYNGEE. This CDR3 has 14 amino acids. The DNA for the CDR3 is TGTGCCAGCAGCGAGACAGGGGTCCCCTACGAGCAGTACTTC. Translated, it gives CASSETGVPYEQYF.

This clonotype was seen at least ten times. The rearrangement joins TRBV12-3 or TRBV12-4 to TRBJ2-7; maybe TRBD1 (5 bases). The V end was cut by 5 bases, the J end by 5 bases, with 16 bases between. This CDR3 region has 14 residues. CDR3 DNA: TGTGCCAGCAGTCTACGGACAAACGCCGACGAGCAGTACTTC. This codes for CASSLRTNADEQYF.

The chain links TRBV4-3 to TRBJ2-5, with D unclear. The CDR3 runs 13 residues. Trimming cost V 3 bases and J 1 base, with 6 bases left between them. The germline V gene encodes CDR1 LGHNA and CDR2 YSLEER. CDR3: CASSQWGQETQYF. Written as DNA, the CDR3 is TGCGCCAGCAGCCAGTGGGGCCAAGAGACCCAGTACTTC.

This clonotype was observed a few times. The chain uses TRBV20-1 and TRBJ1-4, with 7 nucleotides matching TRBD1. CDR1 is DFQATT and CDR2 is SNEGSKA in the germline V gene (reference sequence). This CDR3 spans 15 amino acids. V was pared by 6 bases and J by 6 bases, with 13 bases of the junction left unmatched. This chain's CDR3 is CSAWTGLVGDEKLFF. The CDR3 DNA reads TGCAGTGCATGGACAGGACTCGTCGGTGATGAAAAACTGTTTTTT.

The chain employs TRBV7-9 and TRBJ1-1, with 9 bases lining up with TRBD1. The trim removed 6 bases at V and 11 bases at J, leaving 10 bases unmatched. Germline V lookup: CDR1 SEHNR, CDR2 FQNEAQ (reference sequence). This CDR3 has 13 amino acids. CDR3 sequence reads: CASSPPGQGEAFF. CDR3 in DNA: TGTGCCAGCAGTCCCCCGGGACAGGGCGAGGCTTTCTTT.

There are a few counts of this clonotype. The rearrangement links TRBV14 to TRBJ2-1, with TRBD2 as a possible D gene (7 bases). Germline V CDR1 and CDR2: SGHDN, FVKESK. V was shortened by 0 bases and J by 6 bases, with 18 bases between the two germline ends. This CDR3 is 17 amino acids long. DNA for the CDR3: TGTGCCAGCAGCCAAGATCTACTTGCGGGGGCGGGCAATGAGCAGTTCTTC. Residues: CASSQDLLAGAGNEQFF.

This chain joins TRBV4-1 and TRBJ2-1, with 7 bases aligning to TRBD2. Germline CDR1 reads MGHRA; CDR2 reads YSYEKL. Germline trimming cut 1 base from V and 3 bases from J; bases unmatched to any gene: 6. CDR3 length: 16 residues. The CDR3 DNA sequence: TGCGCCAGCAGCCAAGTCGCTAGCGGAGACTACAATGAGCAGTTCTTC. This encodes CASSQVASGDYNEQFF.

The chain carries TRBV20-1 and TRBJ1-3, with D tentatively TRBD1 (5 bases). Germline V gene data show CDR1 as DFQATT and CDR2 as SNEGSKA (reference sequence). The CDR3 has 14 amino acids. V lost 3 bases to trimming and J lost 2 bases, with 11 bases between them. CDR3 protein: CSASRSGTGNTIYF. Written as DNA, the CDR3 is TGCAGTGCTAGTCGGTCAGGGACTGGAAACACCATATATTTT.

This clonotype was counted between two and nine times. The chain links TRBV29-1 to TRBJ2-3, with 7 bases that match TRBD1. The trim removed 6 bases at V and 2 bases at J, leaving 5 bases unmatched. The CDR3 sequence is 13 residues long. Germline V gene sequence: CDR1 SQVTM, CDR2 ANQGSEA. CDR3 DNA: TGCAGCGTATGGACAGGACCCACAGATACGCAGTATTTT. Its protein is CSVWTGPTDTQYF.

This chain links TRBV5-1 with TRBJ1-2, with 7 bases that match TRBD1. V dropped 4 bases and J dropped 8; count of bases not matched to a gene: 8. This CDR3 comprises 13 residues. Germline V gives CDR1 SGHRS, CDR2 YFSETQ. The CDR3 bases are TGCGCCAGCAGCGGTGACAGGGTTCGCGGCTACACCTTC. Protein sequence: CASSGDRVRGYTF.

The rearrangement joins TRBV9 to TRBJ2-1; 7 nucleotides match TRBD2. The CDR3 sequence is 15 residues long. CDR1 is SGDLS, CDR2 YYNGEE, per germline. V shed 0 bases, J shed 13 bases, and the junction held 13 bases outside the gene matches. The CDR3 reads CASSVGASGQETQFF. The CDR3 bases are TGTGCCAGCAGCGTAGGCGCTAGCGGACAAGAGACCCAGTTCTTC.

The chain couples TRBV5-1 to TRBJ2-1, with D possibly TRBD1 on 9 matching bases. V shed 2 bases and J shed 3 bases, with 18 bases lying between them. In germline, CDR1 is SGHRS, CDR2 YFSETQ. The length of the CDR3 is 17 residues. CDR3 loop: CASSFRGGTGNYNEQFF. As DNA, the CDR3 is TGCGCCAGCAGCTTTCGGGGGGGGACAGGGAACTACAATGAGCAGTTCTTC.

The chain carries TRBV5-1 and TRBJ2-1; 10 nucleotides line up with TRBD2. V was pared by 4 bases and J by 4 bases, with 5 bases of the junction left unmatched. Germline CDR1 reads SGHRS; CDR2 reads YFSETQ. The CDR3 runs to 15 residues. CDR3 in amino acids: CASSVGLANYNEQFF. The CDR3, as DNA: TGCGCCAGCAGCGTGGGACTAGCGAATTACAATGAGCAGTTCTTC.

This clonotype has just a few counts. This rearrangement joins TRBV7-2 to TRBJ1-6, with 8 nucleotides matching TRBD1. V shed 5 bases and J 7 bases; nucleotides not matched to a gene: 7. CDR3 length: 15 amino acids. Per germline, CDR1 SGHTA and CDR2 FQGNSA. CDR3 DNA: TGTGCCAGCAGCCTTATGACAGGGGACAATTCACCCCTCCACTTT. This codes for CASSLMTGDNSPLHF.